The rows below give T cell receptor beta chains drawn from one sample of a study of shared clonotypes between healthy human individuals. TCRdb's copy holds only in-frame clones and misses some; the assay was immunoSEQ multiplex PCR. The repertoire holds a few million clones, with nearly 97% as singletons. The source material was naive CD4+ T cells sorted from blood. Receptors originate from a man between 18 and 35 years old in good health. Each CDR3 is given with its conserved first and last residue. D genes are given only for firm matches. Part of the rows lack a size; the others show once, few, many or a class for expanded clones.

clone size | J gene | D gene | V gene | CDR3 protein | CDR3 DNA
. | TRBJ2-2 | TRBD2 | TRBV10-3 | CAIRTTSGANTGELFF | TGTGCCATCAGAACTACTAGCGGGGCGAACACCGGGGAGCTGTTTTTT
. | TRBJ1-6 | . | TRBV5-6 | CASSLAGYNSPLHF | TGTGCCAGCAGCTTGGCAGGGTATAATTCACCCCTCCACTTT
. | TRBJ2-7 | . | TRBV11-2 | CASSLIGILDQGEQYF | TGTGCCAGCAGCTTAATTGGGATTCTAGATCAAGGCGAGCAGTACTTC
. | TRBJ1-4 | TRBD1 | TRBV2 | CASRETGKTNEKLFF | TGTGCCAGCAGGGAGACAGGGAAAACTAATGAAAAACTGTTTTTT
once | TRBJ2-1 | . | TRBV7-2 | CASSPPPLRAAFF | TGTGCCAGCAGCCCACCCCCACTGAGGGCGGCGTTCTTC
. | TRBJ2-1 | . | TRBV11-2 | CASSERLLSSYNEQFF | TGTGCCAGCAGCGAAAGACTGTTGAGCTCCTACAATGAGCAGTTCTTC
. | TRBJ2-7 | TRBD1 | TRBV10-3 | CAIRSTGGGYEQYF | TGTGCCATCAGGTCGACAGGGGGCGGGTACGAGCAGTACTTC
. | TRBJ2-3 | . | TRBV10-3 | CATGTSTDTQYF | TGTGCCACGGGGACCAGTACAGATACGCAGTATTTT
. | TRBJ2-7 | . | TRBV6-6 | CASSYSRTGEAYEQYF | TGTGCCAGCAGTTACTCGCGAACAGGGGAGGCCTACGAGCAGTACTTC
. | TRBJ1-4 | . | TRBV6-1 | CASSEFIGGNEKLFF | TGTGCCAGCAGTGAATTTATAGGCGGTAATGAAAAACTGTTTTTT
. | TRBJ2-3 | TRBD2 | TRBV7-9 | CASSISGASTDTQYF | TGTGCCAGCAGCATAAGCGGGGCCAGCACAGATACGCAGTATTTT
. | TRBJ2-2 | . | TRBV7-6 | CASSLLVSNTGELFF | TGTGCCAGCAGCTTATTGGTTTCGAACACCGGGGAGCTGTTTTTT
. | TRBJ2-6 | . | TRBV7-9 | CASSLARAGVISGANVLTF | TGTGCCAGCAGCTTAGCGCGGGCAGGGGTGATAAGTGGGGCCAACGTCCTGACTTTC
. | TRBJ1-5 | . | TRBV6-1 | CASSDVDSGGRGPNQPQHF | TGTGCCAGCAGTGATGTAGATTCGGGGGGCCGAGGTCCCAATCAGCCCCAGCATTTT
once | TRBJ1-1 | TRBD1 | TRBV19 | CASSIPGQGLMNTEAFF | TGTGCCAGTAGTATCCCCGGACAGGGCCTGATGAACACTGAAGCTTTCTTT
. | TRBJ2-3 | TRBD2 | TRBV9 | CASNRGGGSTDTQYF | TGTGCCAGCAATCGGGGCGGGGGAAGCACAGATACGCAGTATTTT
. | TRBJ2-5 | . | TRBV15 | CATSRDSVWQGPGTQYF | TGTGCCACCAGCAGAGATAGCGTTTGGCAGGGGCCGGGGACCCAGTACTTC
. | TRBJ1-2 | TRBD1 | TRBV6-1 | CASSGGDRPYGYTF | TGTGCCAGCAGTGGGGGGGACAGGCCCTATGGCTACACCTTC
. | TRBJ1-2 | TRBD1 | TRBV2 | CAREGVYRGNYGYTF | TGTGCCAGAGAAGGAGTCTACAGGGGGAACTATGGCTACACCTTC
. | TRBJ2-1 | TRBD1 | TRBV10-1 | CASSESDRAWNEQFF | TGCGCCAGCAGTGAGTCGGACAGGGCTTGGAATGAGCAGTTCTTC
. | TRBJ1-3 | . | TRBV25-1 | CASSESGRANTIYF | TGTGCCAGCAGTGAATCGGGGAGGGCAAACACCATATATTTT
. | TRBJ2-7 | TRBD1 | TRBV6-1 | CASSAQGRSDEQYF | TGTGCCAGCAGTGCACAGGGGAGAAGCGACGAGCAGTACTTC
. | TRBJ1-2 | . | TRBV5-6 | CASSFPGLGYGYTF | TGTGCCAGCAGCTTCCCGGGCCTCGGCTATGGCTACACCTTC
. | TRBJ2-2 | TRBD2 | TRBV5-1 | CASSLVGLAGAYTGELFF | TGCGCCAGCAGCTTGGTGGGGCTAGCGGGGGCCTACACCGGGGAGCTGTTTTTT
. | TRBJ2-3 | TRBD2 | TRBV19 | CASSNLAVFTDTQYF | TGTGCCAGTAGTAACCTAGCGGTATTTACAGATACGCAGTATTTT
once | TRBJ1-1 | . | TRBV5-1 | CASSFEGRGAFF | TGCGCCAGCAGCTTTGAGGGGCGGGGAGCTTTCTTT
. | TRBJ1-3 | . | TRBV7-6 | CASSSAYSSGNTIYF | TGTGCCAGCAGCTCAGCGTACAGCTCTGGAAACACCATATATTTT
. | TRBJ1-1 | TRBD1 | TRBV19 | CASSSTGSNTEAFF | TGTGCCAGTAGTTCGACAGGGTCGAACACTGAAGCTTTCTTT
. | TRBJ1-4 | . | TRBV10-3 | CAISESSVDFGEKLFF | TGTGCCATCAGTGAGTCTAGTGTGGACTTCGGTGAAAAACTGTTTTTT
. | TRBJ1-3 | . | TRBV7-9 | CASSLAENTIYF | TGTGCCAGCAGCTTAGCGGAAAACACCATATATTTT
. | TRBJ1-4 | TRBD1 | TRBV15 | CATSRAGTGYEKLFF | TGTGCCACCAGCAGAGCTGGGACAGGTTATGAAAAACTGTTTTTT
. | TRBJ2-3 | . | TRBV10-3 | CAISAGTGEGDTQYF | TGTGCCATCAGTGCCGGAACGGGAGAAGGAGATACGCAGTATTTT
. | TRBJ2-1 | TRBD1 | TRBV9 | CASSAPDREQNEQFF | TGTGCCAGCAGCGCACCAGACAGGGAACAGAATGAGCAGTTCTTC
. | TRBJ2-1 | . | TRBV5-1 | CASSELSGFSQFF | TGCGCCAGCAGCGAACTTAGCGGCTTCTCCCAGTTCTTC
once | TRBJ2-1 | TRBD2 | TRBV7-3 | CASSLTPSGLGYNEQFF | TGTGCCAGCAGCTTAACGCCCTCGGGACTAGGCTACAATGAGCAGTTCTTC
. | TRBJ2-1 | . | TRBV6-5 | CASSGHSPLATKFF | TGTGCCAGCAGTGGACACAGTCCCCTAGCAACGAAGTTCTTC
once | TRBJ2-2 | . | TRBV5-1 | CASSERQATTGELFF | TGCGCCAGCAGCGAACGACAGGCCACCACCGGGGAGCTGTTTTTT
. | TRBJ1-4 | . | TRBV5-1 | CASSLDSEKLFF | TGCGCCAGCAGCTTGGACTCGGAAAAACTGTTTTTT
. | TRBJ1-2 | . | TRBV5-1 | CASSFDDRRTKPYNYGYTF | TGCGCCAGCAGCTTCGATGATAGGAGGACAAAGCCTTATAACTATGGCTACACCTTC
. | TRBJ2-3 | TRBD2 | TRBV5-1 | CASSSTSYGTRARDTQYF | TGCGCCAGCAGCAGTACGTCCTACGGGACTAGGGCGAGAGATACGCAGTATTTT